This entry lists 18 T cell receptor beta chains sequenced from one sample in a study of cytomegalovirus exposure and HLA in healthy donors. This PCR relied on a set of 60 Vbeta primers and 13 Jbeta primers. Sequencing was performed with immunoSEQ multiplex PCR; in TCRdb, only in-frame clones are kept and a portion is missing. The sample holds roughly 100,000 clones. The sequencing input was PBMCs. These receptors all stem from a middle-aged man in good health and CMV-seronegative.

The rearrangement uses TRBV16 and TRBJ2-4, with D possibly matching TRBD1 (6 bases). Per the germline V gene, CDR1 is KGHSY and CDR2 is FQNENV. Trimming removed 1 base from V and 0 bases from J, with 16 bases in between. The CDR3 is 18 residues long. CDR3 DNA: TGTGCCAGCAGCCAATACAAAGCTCGGACAGTAGCCAAAAACATTCAGTACTTC. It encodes CASSQYKARTVAKNIQYF. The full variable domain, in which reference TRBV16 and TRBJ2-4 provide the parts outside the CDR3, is GEEVAQTPKHLVRGEGQKAKLYCAPIKGHSYVFWYQQVLKNEFKFLISFQNENVFDETGMPKERFSAKCLPNSPCSLEIQATKLEDSAVYFCASSQYKARTVAKNIQYFGAGTRLSVL.

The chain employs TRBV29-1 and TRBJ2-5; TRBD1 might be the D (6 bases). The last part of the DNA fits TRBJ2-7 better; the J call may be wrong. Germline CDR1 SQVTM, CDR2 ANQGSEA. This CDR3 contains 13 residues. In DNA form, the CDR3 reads TGCAGCGTTGTGGTCAGGGGAGCCTACGAGCAGTACTTC. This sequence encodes CSVVVRGAYEQYF.

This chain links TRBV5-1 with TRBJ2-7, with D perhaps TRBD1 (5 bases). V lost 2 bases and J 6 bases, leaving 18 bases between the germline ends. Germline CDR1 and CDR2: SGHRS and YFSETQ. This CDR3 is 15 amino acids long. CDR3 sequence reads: CASSFRPMGPGEQYF. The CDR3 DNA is TGCGCCAGCAGCTTCCGTCCAATGGGGCCGGGCGAGCAGTACTTC.

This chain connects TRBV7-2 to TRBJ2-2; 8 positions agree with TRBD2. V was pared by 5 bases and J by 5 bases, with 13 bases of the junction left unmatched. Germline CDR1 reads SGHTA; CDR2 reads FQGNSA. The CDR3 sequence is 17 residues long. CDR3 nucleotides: TGTGCCAGCAGCCTGGGAAATGCAGCGGGAGAGACCGGGGAGCTGTTTTTT. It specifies CASSLGNAAGETGELFF.

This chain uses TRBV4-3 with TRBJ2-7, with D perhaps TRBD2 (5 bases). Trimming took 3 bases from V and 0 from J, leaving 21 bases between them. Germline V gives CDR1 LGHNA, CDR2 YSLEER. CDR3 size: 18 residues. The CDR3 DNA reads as TGCGCCAGCAGCCAGCATCCTCCCGGCAGCCGGGACTCCTACGAGCAGTACTTC. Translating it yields CASSQHPPGSRDSYEQYF.

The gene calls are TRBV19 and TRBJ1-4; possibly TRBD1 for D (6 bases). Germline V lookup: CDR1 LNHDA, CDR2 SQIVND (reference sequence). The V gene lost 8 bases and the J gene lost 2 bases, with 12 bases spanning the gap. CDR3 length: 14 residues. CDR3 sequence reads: CASGGQITNEKLFF. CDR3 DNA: TGTGCCAGTGGCGGACAGATCACTAATGAAAAACTGTTTTTT. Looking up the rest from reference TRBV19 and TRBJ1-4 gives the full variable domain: DGGITQSPKYLFRKEGQNVTLSCEQNLNHDAMYWYRQDPGQGLRLIYYSQIVNDFQKGDIAEGYSVSREKKESFPLTVTSAQKNPTAFYLCASGGQITNEKLFFGSGTQLSVL.

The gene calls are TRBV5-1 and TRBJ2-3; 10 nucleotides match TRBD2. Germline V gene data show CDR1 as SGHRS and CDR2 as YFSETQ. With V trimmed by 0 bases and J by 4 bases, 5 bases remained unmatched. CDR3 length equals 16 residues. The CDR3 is CASSLVPGLASDTQYF. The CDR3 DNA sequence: TGCGCCAGCAGCTTGGTTCCGGGACTAGCGTCAGATACGCAGTATTTT.

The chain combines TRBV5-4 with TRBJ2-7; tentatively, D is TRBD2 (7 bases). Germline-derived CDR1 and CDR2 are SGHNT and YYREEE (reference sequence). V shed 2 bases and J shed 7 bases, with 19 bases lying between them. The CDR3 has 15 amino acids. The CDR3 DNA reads TGTGCCAGCAGCTTTGGGGGGGGGCGAAGGGAAGAGCAGTACTTC. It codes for CASSFGGGRREEQYF.

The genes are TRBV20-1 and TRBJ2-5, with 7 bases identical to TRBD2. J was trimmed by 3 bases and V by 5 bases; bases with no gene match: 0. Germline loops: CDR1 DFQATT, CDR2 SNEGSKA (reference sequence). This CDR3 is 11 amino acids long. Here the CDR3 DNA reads TGCAGTGCTGCGGGGGAAGAGACCCAGTACTTC. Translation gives CSAAGEETQYF.

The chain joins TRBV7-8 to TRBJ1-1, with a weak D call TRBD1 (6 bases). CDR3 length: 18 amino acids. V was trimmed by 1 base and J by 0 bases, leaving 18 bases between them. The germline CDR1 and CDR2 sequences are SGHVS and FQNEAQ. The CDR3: CASSLVSGVRLMNTEAFF. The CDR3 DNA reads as TGTGCCAGCAGCTTAGTATCAGGGGTCAGACTCATGAACACTGAAGCTTTCTTT.

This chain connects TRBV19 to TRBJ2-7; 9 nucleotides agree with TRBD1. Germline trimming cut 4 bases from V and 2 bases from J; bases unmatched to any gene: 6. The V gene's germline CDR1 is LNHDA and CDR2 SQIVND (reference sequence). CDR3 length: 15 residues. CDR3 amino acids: CASSRGTGLTYEQYF. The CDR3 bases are TGTGCCAGTAGTAGAGGGACAGGGCTGACCTACGAGCAGTACTTC.

Here the CDR3 reads CASSLGLAGKPINEQFF. The CDR3, as DNA: TGTGCCAGCAGCTTAGGGCTAGCGGGGAAGCCAATTAACGAGCAGTTCTTC. This chain connects TRBV7-2 to TRBJ2-1; 9 bases agree with TRBD2. CDR3 length equals 17 residues. Germline V gene data show CDR1 as SGHTA and CDR2 as FQGNSA. The junction had 14 bases not matched to a gene; V was cut back by 1 base and J by 10 bases.

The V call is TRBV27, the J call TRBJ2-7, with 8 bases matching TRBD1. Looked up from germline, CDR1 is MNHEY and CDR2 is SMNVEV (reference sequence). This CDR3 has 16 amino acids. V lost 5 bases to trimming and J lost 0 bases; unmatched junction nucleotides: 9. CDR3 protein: CASSTLPGQASYEQYF. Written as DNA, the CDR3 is TGTGCCAGCAGTACCCTTCCGGGACAGGCCTCCTACGAGCAGTACTTC.

CDR3: CASSLGQGLRGELFF. CDR3 in DNA: TGCGCCAGCAGCTTGGGGCAGGGGCTTCGAGGGGAACTGTTTTTT. The rearrangement uses TRBV5-1 and TRBJ1-4; perhaps TRBD1 as D (6 bases). Germline loops: CDR1 SGHRS, CDR2 YFSETQ. The CDR3 has 15 amino acids. The V and J ends lost 0 bases and 12 bases respectively, with 18 bases between them.

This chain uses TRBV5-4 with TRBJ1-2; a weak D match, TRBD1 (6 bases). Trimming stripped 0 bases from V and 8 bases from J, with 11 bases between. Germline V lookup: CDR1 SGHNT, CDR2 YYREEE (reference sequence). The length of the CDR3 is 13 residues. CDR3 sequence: CASSLEGGVGYTF. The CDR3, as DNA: TGTGCCAGCAGCTTGGAGGGGGGGGTGGGCTACACCTTC.

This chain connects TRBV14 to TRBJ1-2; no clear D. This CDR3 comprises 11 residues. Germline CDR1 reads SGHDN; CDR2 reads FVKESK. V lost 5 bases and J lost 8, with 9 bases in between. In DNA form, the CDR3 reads TGTGCCAGCAGCGACGCCGGGGGCTACACCTTC. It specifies CASSDAGGYTF.

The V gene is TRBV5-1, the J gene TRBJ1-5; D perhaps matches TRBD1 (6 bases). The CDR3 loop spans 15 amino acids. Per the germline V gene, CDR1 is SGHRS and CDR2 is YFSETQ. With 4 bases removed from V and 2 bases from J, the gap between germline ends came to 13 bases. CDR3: CASSPQGLGNQPQHF. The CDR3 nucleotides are TGCGCCAGCAGCCCGCAGGGGTTGGGCAATCAGCCCCAGCATTTT.

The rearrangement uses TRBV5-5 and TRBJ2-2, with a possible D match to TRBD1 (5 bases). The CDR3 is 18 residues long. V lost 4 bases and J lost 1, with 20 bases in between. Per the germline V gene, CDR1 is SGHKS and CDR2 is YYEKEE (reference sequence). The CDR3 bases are TGTGCCAGCAGCACGGCAGCCGGAAGGACACTGAACACCGGGGAGCTGTTTTTT. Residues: CASSTAAGRTLNTGELFF.